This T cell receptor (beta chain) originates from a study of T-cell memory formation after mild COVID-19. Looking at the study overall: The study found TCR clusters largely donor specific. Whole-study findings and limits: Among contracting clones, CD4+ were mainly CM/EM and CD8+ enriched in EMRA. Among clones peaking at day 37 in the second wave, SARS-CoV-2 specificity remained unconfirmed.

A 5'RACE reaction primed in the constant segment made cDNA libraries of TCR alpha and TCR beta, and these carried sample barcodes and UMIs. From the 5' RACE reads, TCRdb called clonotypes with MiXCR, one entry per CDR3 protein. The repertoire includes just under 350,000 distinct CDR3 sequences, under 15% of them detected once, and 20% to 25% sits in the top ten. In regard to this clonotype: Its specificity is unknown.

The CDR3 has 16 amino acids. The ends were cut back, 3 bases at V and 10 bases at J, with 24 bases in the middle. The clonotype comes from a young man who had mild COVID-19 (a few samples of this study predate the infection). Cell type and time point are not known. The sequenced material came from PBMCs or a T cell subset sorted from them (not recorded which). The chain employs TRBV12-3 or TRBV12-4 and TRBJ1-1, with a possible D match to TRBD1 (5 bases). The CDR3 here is CASSLSGQGAGVRAFF. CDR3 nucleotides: TGTGCCAGCAGTTTGTCTGGGCAGGGAGCAGGTGTGAGAGCTTTCTTT.